The rows below give T cell receptor beta chains drawn from one sample of a study of T cell repertoires in cytomegalovirus infection. From the reads, TCRdb called clonotypes with MiXCR, one entry per CDR3 protein. The table lists 400,000 or so distinct CDR3 sequences, approximately 31% of them singletons. Sequencing was carried out using PBMCs. These receptors were obtained from a human donor in good health (CMV status not recorded). Some clones in this sample may be carry-over from other donors' samples. The CDR3 runs from the conserved cysteine through the conserved F or W. Each record gives: D gene, J gene, clone size, V gene, CDR3 protein, CDR3 DNA. The D gene is left open where the match is weak. Only some rows state a clone size, as once, few, many or a class for expanded clones.

>-|TRBJ2-7|few|TRBV13
CASSRQVPPLGEQYF
TGTGCCAGCAGCCGACAGGTCCCTCCCCTTGGGGAGCAGTACTTC
>-|TRBJ2-1|-|TRBV7-2
CASSLVGRALGEQFF
TGTGCCAGCAGCTTAGTGGGACGGGCCCTCGGTGAGCAGTTCTTC
>TRBD1|TRBJ1-1|few|TRBV20-1
CSARSRGPLGTEAFF
TGCAGTGCTAGAAGCAGGGGGCCCTTGGGCACTGAAGCTTTCTTT
>-|TRBJ2-7|-|TRBV7-9
CASSRTAVTYEQYF
TGTGCCAGCAGCCGGACAGCCGTAACCTACGAGCAGTACTTC
>TRBD1|TRBJ1-2|-|TRBV13
CASSLRGTGTYGYTF
TGTGCCAGCAGCTTACGAGGGACAGGGACGTATGGCTACACCTTC
>-|TRBJ2-2|-|TRBV7-2
CASSLFIGAPNTGEMVF
TGTGCCAGCAGCTTATTTATCGGGGCACCAAACACCGGGGAGATGGTTTTT
>-|TRBJ1-5|-|TRBV5-6
CASSLAGAVKQPQHF
TGTGCCAGCAGCTTGGCAGGGGCCGTCAAGCAGCCCCAGCATTTT
>TRBD2|TRBJ2-3|-|TRBV29-1
CSVELVPGLAGSTDTQYF
TGCAGCGTTGAACTAGTTCCGGGACTAGCGGGAAGCACAGATACGCAGTATTTT
>TRBD2|TRBJ2-3|many|TRBV7-2
CASSPGLASVTDTQYF
TGTGCCAGCAGCCCGGGACTAGCTAGTGTAACAGATACGCAGTATTTT
>TRBD2|TRBJ2-3|few|TRBV6-6
CASTDGGGPDTQYF
TGTGCCAGCACCGACGGCGGGGGGCCAGATACGCAGTATTTT